Given below is one T cell receptor beta chain in context. This sample is part of a study of shared clonotypes between healthy human individuals. Sequenced by immunoSEQ multiplex PCR; TCRdb stores in-frame clones only, minus some. The sample has over a million clones; roughly 96% are singletons. The source material was naive CD4+ T cells sorted from blood. Subset meaning: CD45RA+ positively selected. This receptor was obtained from a man aged 25-45 years in good health.

CDR3 amino acids: CASSLLAGGLADTQYF. The DNA of the CDR3 is TGTGCCAGCAGCTTATTAGCGGGAGGTTTGGCAGATACGCAGTATTTT. The chain couples TRBV7-7 to TRBJ2-3, with 10 bases aligning to TRBD2. This CDR3 comprises 16 residues. Losses at the gene ends were 2 bases for V and 4 bases for J; bases not matched to a gene: 6. Germline values: CDR1 SSHAT, CDR2 FNYEAQ (reference sequence).